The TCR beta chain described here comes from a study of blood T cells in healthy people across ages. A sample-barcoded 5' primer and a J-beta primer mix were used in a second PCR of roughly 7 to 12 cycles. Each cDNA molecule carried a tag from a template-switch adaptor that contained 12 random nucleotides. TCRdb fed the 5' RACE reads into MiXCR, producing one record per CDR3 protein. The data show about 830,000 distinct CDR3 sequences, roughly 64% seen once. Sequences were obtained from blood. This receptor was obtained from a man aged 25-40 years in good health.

In DNA, the CDR3 is TGTGCCAGCAGCCAGGGCACCAGCTATAATTCACCCCTCCACTTT. Translating gives CASSQGTSYNSPLHF. This chain links TRBV4-2 with TRBJ1-6; D gene unclear. This CDR3 is 15 amino acids long. Trimming took 3 bases from V and 3 from J, leaving 9 bases between them. In germline, CDR1 is LGHNA, CDR2 YNFKEQ.